The T cell receptor (beta chain) under discussion was sequenced for a study of vaccination and CD4 T cells after COVID-19. Study results and limitations: Analysis of convalescent patients found that 304 of 307 vaccine-specific clones were spike mono-reactive. Researchers looked at relatively few convalescent patients and had no early post-infection timepoints.

This CDR3 comprises 13 residues. V lost 4 bases to trimming and J lost 0 bases, with 9 bases between them. From germline, CDR1 is DFQATT and CDR2 SNEGSKA (reference sequence). Treatment: approximately 9-day PBMC culture with coronavirus spike peptide pools or control peptides (ViraFEST assay). As to this clonotype: Its matching antigen is unknown.

Oncomine TCR Beta short-read sequencing was applied to DNA from cultured CD4+ T cells. Once CD4+ T cells had been cultured, genomic DNA was extracted from them. TCRdb re-analysed the PCR reads in MiXCR, keeping a single row per CDR3 protein. The data hold about 14,000 distinct CDR3 sequences, with 56% observed a single time. Sequencing input: CD4+ T cells from blood, cultured in vitro. The TCR was taken from a human donor who had recovered from COVID-19. The genes are TRBV20-1 and TRBJ1-2; D might be TRBD1 (5 bases). CDR3 coding DNA: TGCAGTGCTACCAGACAGCCTAACTATGGCTACACCTTC. Amino acid sequence: CSATRQPNYGYTF.